This T cell receptor beta chain originates from a study of T cells expressing NK-cell markers. About the study: Sorted CD3+CD56+NKG2C+, CD3+CD56+NKG2C- and CD3+CD56-NKG2C+ T-cell subsets were beta-chain profiled. One of eight sequenced donors was HCMV-seronegative; the other seven were seropositive. Study findings and constraints: Four donors likewise had their CD3+CD56-NKG2C+ fraction led by these clonotypes.

The CDR3 sequence is 12 residues long. CDR1 is SGHAT, CDR2 FQDESV, per germline (reference sequence). After re-calling the 5' RACE reads, TCRdb lists one entry per CDR3 protein, DNA absent. The sample has 350,000 to 400,000 distinct CDR3 sequences. Points on this clonotype: Antigen: not known.

V gene TRBV11-1 combines with J gene TRBJ1-1. Sequences were obtained from blood T cells: a sorted CD56 or NKG2C T cell subset, CD4+ or CD8+ T cells, or bulk PBMC T cells (not recorded which). The receptor was isolated from a woman aged 50 to 60 in good health. The CDR3 reads CASSSSVTEAFF. The whole variable domain, filled in from reference TRBV11-1 and TRBJ1-1, reads EAEVAQSPRYKITEKSQAVAFWCDPISGHATLYWYRQILGQGPELLVQFQDESVVDDSQLPKDRFSAERLKGVDSTLKIQPAELGDSAMYLCASSSSVTEAFFGQGTRLTVV.